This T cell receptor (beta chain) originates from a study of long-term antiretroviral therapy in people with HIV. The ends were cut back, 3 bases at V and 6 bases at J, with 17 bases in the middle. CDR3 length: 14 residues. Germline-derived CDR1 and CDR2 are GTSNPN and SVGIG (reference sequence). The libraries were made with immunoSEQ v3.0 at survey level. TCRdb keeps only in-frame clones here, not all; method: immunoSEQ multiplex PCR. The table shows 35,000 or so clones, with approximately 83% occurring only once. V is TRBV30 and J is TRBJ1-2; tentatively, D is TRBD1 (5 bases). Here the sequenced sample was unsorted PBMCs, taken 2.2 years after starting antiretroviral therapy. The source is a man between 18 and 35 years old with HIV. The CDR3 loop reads CAWRGHRTRDGYTF. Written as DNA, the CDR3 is TGTGCCTGGAGGGGGCATCGGACACGAGATGGCTACACCTTC.